The 4 T cell receptor beta chains below come from one sample, sequenced in a study of blood T cell repertoires in COVID-19. Clones were read by immunoSEQ multiplex PCR, and TCRdb kept only the in-frame ones, dropping some. The sample carries some 200,000 clones, more than 75% recorded once. The sequenced sample was peripheral blood. These receptors originate from a man older than 75 with acute or convalescent COVID-19.

V and J are TRBV7-2 and TRBJ1-5, with D maybe TRBD1 (5 bases). There are 15 residues in the CDR3. V shed 4 bases and J shed 7 bases, with 17 bases lying between them. Germline V gene sequence: CDR1 SGHTA, CDR2 FQGNSA. The CDR3 DNA is TGTGCCAGCAGCTGGGGAGGGACCCCATCCCAGCCCCAGCATTTT. Residues: CASSWGGTPSQPQHF.

The chain employs TRBV27 and TRBJ1-6, with TRBD1 as a possible D gene (5 bases). Trimming took 1 base from V and 6 from J, leaving 13 bases between them. Per the germline V gene, CDR1 is MNHEY and CDR2 is SMNVEV (reference sequence). CDR3 length: 16 residues. This CDR3 is CASSLYGQITNSPLHF. The CDR3 coding sequence is TGTGCCAGCAGTTTATATGGACAAATAACTAATTCACCCCTCCACTTT.

The V call is TRBV3-1 (or the pseudogene TRBV3-2), the J call TRBJ2-2; TRBD1 agrees at 10 bases. CDR1 and CDR2 from the germline V gene are LGHDT and YNNKEL (reference sequence). The CDR3 extends over 17 amino acids. The junction had 9 bases not matched to a gene; V was cut back by 2 bases and J by 6 bases. The CDR3 region has the DNA TGTGCCAGCAGCCAATTCGACAGGGGGCCCCAGTCCGGGGAGCTGTTTTTT. Protein sequence: CASSQFDRGPQSGELFF.

The J gene is TRBJ1-1, the V gene TRBV19; 8 bases are shared with TRBD1. This CDR3 region has 14 residues. Per germline, CDR1 LNHDA and CDR2 SQIVND (reference sequence). V lost 4 bases, J lost 6 bases, and 7 bases stayed unmatched. In DNA form, the CDR3 reads TGTGCCAGTAGTAGACAGGGGATAGGCGCTGAAGCTTTCTTT. Translated: CASSRQGIGAEAFF. Using reference TRBV19 and TRBJ1-1 for the parts outside the CDR3, the full variable domain is DGGITQSPKYLFRKEGQNVTLSCEQNLNHDAMYWYRQDPGQGLRLIYYSQIVNDFQKGDIAEGYSVSREKKESFPLTVTSAQKNPTAFYLCASSRQGIGAEAFFGQGTRLTVV.